The present TCR beta chain was sequenced within a study of shared clonotypes between healthy human individuals. Overall study results and limits: Compared with memory subsets, naive subsets generally had larger estimated richness.

Of note for this clone: Its antigen is not identified.

Deep-level settings were used for running the assay. The assay was immunoSEQ multiplex PCR, and TCRdb's table has in-frame clones only and misses some. This sample carries approximately 700,000 clones, around three quarters of them seen once, and the ten largest clones take roughly 1.9%. Sequenced material: memory CD4+ T cells sorted from blood. The subset is: CD45RA-negative fraction. This TCR derives from a young woman in good health.

CDR3 in DNA: TGTGCCAGCAGTTCCGGGAGTAGGTATGGCTACACCTTC. Translating it yields CASSSGSRYGYTF. The chain has TRBV28 and TRBJ1-2; D is uncertain. Germline V gives CDR1 MDHEN, CDR2 SYDVKM. The CDR3 covers 13 residues. Trimming took off 4 bases at V and 5 bases at J, with 11 bases between the two ends.